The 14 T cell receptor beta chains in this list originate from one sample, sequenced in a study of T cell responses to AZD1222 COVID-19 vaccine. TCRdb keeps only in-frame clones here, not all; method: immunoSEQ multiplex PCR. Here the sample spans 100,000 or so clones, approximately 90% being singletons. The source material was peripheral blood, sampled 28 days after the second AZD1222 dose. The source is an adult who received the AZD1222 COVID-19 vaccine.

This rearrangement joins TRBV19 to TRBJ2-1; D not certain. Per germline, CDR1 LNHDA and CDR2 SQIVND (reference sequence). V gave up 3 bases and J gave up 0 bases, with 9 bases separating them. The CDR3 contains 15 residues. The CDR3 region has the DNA TGTGCCAGTAGTATGTCTGATAGCTCCTACAATGAGCAGTTCTTC. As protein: CASSMSDSSYNEQFF.

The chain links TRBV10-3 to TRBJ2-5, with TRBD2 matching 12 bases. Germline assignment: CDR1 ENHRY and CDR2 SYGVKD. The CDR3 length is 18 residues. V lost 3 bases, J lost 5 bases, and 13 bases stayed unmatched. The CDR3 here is CAISEPLGLAGGKETQYF. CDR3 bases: TGTGCCATCAGTGAACCCCTCGGGCTAGCGGGGGGGAAGGAGACCCAGTACTTC.

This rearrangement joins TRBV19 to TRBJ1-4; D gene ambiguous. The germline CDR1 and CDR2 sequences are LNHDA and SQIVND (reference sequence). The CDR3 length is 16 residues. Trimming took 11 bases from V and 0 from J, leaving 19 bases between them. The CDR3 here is CAPVRGIPTTNEKLFF. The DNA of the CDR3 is TGTGCCCCTGTTCGGGGTATTCCTACAACTAATGAAAAACTGTTTTTT.

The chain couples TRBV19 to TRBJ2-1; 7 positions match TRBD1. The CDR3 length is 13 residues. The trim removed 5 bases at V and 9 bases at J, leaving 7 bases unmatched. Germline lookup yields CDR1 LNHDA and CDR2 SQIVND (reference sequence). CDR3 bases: TGTGCCAGTAGTCCAGGGGGAAGAGGTGAGCAGTTCTTC. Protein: CASSPGGRGEQFF.

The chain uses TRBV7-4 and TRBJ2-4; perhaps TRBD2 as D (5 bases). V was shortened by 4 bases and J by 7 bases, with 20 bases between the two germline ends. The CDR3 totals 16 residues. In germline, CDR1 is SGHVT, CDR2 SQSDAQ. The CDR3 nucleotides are TGTGCCAGCAGCTCAAGGACTCACGTATCGGTTAACATTCAGTACTTC. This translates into CASSSRTHVSVNIQYF. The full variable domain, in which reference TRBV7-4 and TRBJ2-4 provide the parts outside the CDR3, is GAGVSQSPRYKVAKRGRDVALRCDSISGHVTLYWYRQTLGQGSEVLTYSQSDAQRDKSGRPSGRFSAERPERSVSTLKIQRTEQGDSAVYLCASSSRTHVSVNIQYFGAGTRLSVL.

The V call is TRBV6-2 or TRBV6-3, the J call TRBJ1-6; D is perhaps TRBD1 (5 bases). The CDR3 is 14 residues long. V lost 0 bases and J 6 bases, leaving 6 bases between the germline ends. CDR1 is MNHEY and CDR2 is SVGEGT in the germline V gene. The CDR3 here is CASSYSTVNSPLHF. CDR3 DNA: TGTGCCAGCAGTTACTCGACAGTTAATTCACCCCTCCACTTT.

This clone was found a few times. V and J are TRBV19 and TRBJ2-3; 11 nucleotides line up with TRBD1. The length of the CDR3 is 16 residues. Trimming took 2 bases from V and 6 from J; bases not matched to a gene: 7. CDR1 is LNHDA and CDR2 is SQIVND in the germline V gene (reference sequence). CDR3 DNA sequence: TGTGCCAGTAGTATACCGGACAGGGGGCGCGGGGATACGCAGTATTTT. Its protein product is CASSIPDRGRGDTQYF.

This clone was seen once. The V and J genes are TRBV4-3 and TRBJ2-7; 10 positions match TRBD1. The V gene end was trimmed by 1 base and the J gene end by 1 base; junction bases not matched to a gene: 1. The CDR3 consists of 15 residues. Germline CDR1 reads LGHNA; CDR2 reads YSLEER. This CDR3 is CASSQGDRGSYEQYF. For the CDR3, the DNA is TGCGCCAGCAGCCAAGGGGACAGGGGTTCCTACGAGCAGTACTTC.

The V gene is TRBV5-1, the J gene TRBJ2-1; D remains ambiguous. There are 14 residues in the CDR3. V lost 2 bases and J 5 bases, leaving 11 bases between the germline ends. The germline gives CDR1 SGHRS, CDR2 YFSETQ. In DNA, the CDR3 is TGCGCCAGCAGCTTAGGTGGTCGGGACAATGAGCAGTTCTTC. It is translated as CASSLGGRDNEQFF.

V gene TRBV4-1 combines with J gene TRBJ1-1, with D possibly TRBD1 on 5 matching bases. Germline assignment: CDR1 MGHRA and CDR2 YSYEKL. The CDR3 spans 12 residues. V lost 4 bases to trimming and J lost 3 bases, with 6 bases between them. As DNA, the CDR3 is TGCGCCAGCAGCCGGGGGGACACTGAAGCTTTCTTT. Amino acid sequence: CASSRGDTEAFF.

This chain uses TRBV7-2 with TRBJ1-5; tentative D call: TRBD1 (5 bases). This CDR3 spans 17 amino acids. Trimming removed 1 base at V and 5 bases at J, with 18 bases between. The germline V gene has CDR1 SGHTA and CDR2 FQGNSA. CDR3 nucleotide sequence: TGTGCCAGCAGCTTAGGAGGGACTGTGAAGCGCTATCAGCCCCAGCATTTT. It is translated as CASSLGGTVKRYQPQHF.

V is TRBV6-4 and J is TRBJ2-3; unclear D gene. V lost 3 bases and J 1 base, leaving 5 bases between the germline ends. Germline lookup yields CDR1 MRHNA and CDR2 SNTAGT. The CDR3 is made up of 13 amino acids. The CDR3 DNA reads TGTGCCAGCAGTGAAAAGGGCACAGATACGCAGTATTTT. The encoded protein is CASSEKGTDTQYF.

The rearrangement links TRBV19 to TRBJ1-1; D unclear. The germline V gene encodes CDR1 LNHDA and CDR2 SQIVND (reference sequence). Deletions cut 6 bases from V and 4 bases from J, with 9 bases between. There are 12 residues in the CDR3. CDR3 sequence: CASRPFGTEAFF. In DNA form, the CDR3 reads TGTGCCAGTAGACCTTTCGGCACTGAAGCTTTCTTT.

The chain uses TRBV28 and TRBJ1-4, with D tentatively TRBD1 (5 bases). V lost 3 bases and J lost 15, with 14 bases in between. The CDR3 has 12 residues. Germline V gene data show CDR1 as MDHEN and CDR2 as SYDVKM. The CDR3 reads CASSLIRKGVFF. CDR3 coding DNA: TGTGCCAGCAGTTTGATCCGGAAAGGGGTGTTTTTT.